This T cell receptor beta chain was sequenced for a study of blood T cell repertoires in COVID-19. Germline CDR1 reads MNHNY; CDR2 reads SVGAGI (reference sequence). Between the trimmed V and J ends, which lost 2 bases and 0 bases, there was a span of 7 bases. The CDR3 is 14 residues long. The protocol was immunoSEQ multiplex PCR, while the TCRdb copy is restricted to in-frame clones and leaves out a portion. In the table there are about 270,000 clones, roughly 88% of which are singletons. This TCR came from a woman aged 40 to 49 with acute COVID-19. Sequences were obtained from PBMCs or T cells enriched from blood (not recorded which). The chain employs TRBV6-6 and TRBJ1-2; D is unresolved. CDR3 in amino acids: CASSYDGTNYGYTF. As DNA, the CDR3 is TGTGCCAGCAGTTACGACGGGACTAACTATGGCTACACCTTC.